The rows below give T cell receptor beta chains drawn from one sample of a study of CD8 T cells in Susac syndrome. TCRdb re-analysed the immunoSEQ multiplex PCR reads in MiXCR, keeping a single row per CDR3 protein. This sample has 150,000 or so distinct CDR3 sequences, with over 85% found just once. The sample was CD8+ T cells from PBMCs. These receptors all stem from a human donor with multiple sclerosis. Both conserved end residues are part of each CDR3. D genes are given only for firm matches. Clone size is shown for a subset of rows, as once, few, many or a class of expanded clone.

abundance: NA; v_gene: TRBV20-1; d_gene: TRBD2; j_gene: TRBJ2-7; CDR3nt: TGCAGTGCTAGAAATCGAGTCGGGACTAGCGGATCAGGTTCCTACGAGCAGTACTTC; CDR3aa: CSARNRVGTSGSGSYEQYF
abundance: few; v_gene: TRBV3-1; d_gene: TRBD1; j_gene: TRBJ1-2; CDR3nt: TGTGCCAGCAGCCCTGGACAGGGCGACTATGGCTACACCTTC; CDR3aa: CASSPGQGDYGYTF
abundance: NA; v_gene: TRBV6-1; d_gene: NA; j_gene: TRBJ2-5; CDR3nt: TGTGCCAGCATTGGAGGCTTCAGGCAAGAGACCCAGTACTTC; CDR3aa: CASIGGFRQETQYF
abundance: once; v_gene: TRBV18; d_gene: NA; j_gene: TRBJ2-7; CDR3nt: TGTGCCAGCTCACCGCCGGATGCCTACGAGCAGTACTTC; CDR3aa: CASSPPDAYEQYF
abundance: NA; v_gene: TRBV4-1; d_gene: NA; j_gene: TRBJ2-5; CDR3nt: TGCGCCAGCAGCCAAGAGGGGCAAGAGACCCAGTACTTC; CDR3aa: CASSQEGQETQYF
abundance: NA; v_gene: TRBV9; d_gene: NA; j_gene: TRBJ2-1; CDR3nt: TGTGCCAGCCGTGGGGGAGGCAATGAGCAGTTCTTC; CDR3aa: CASRGGGNEQFF
abundance: NA; v_gene: TRBV11-2; d_gene: NA; j_gene: TRBJ2-2; CDR3nt: TGTGCCAGCAGCTTAGGGCAGAACACCGGGGAGCTGTTTTTT; CDR3aa: CASSLGQNTGELFF
abundance: NA; v_gene: TRBV4-1; d_gene: NA; j_gene: TRBJ2-1; CDR3nt: TGCGCCAGCAGCCAAGAAAACAATGAGCAGTTCTTC; CDR3aa: CASSQENNEQFF
abundance: NA; v_gene: TRBV9; d_gene: TRBD1; j_gene: TRBJ1-2; CDR3nt: TGTGCCAGCAGCGGACAGGGTTTGGACTATGGCTACACCTTC; CDR3aa: CASSGQGLDYGYTF
abundance: NA; v_gene: TRBV9; d_gene: NA; j_gene: TRBJ1-1; CDR3nt: TGTGCCAGCAGCGTAGGGGGTGGTGCTGAAGCTTTCTTT; CDR3aa: CASSVGGGAEAFF
abundance: NA; v_gene: TRBV9; d_gene: TRBD2; j_gene: TRBJ2-1; CDR3nt: TGTGCCAGCACCCCAGGGCGGGGGGACAATGAGCAGTTCTTC; CDR3aa: CASTPGRGDNEQFF
abundance: NA; v_gene: TRBV2; d_gene: TRBD1; j_gene: TRBJ1-2; CDR3nt: TGTGCCAGCAGCCGACAGGGGGAAAGGGATGGCTACACCTTC; CDR3aa: CASSRQGERDGYTF
abundance: NA; v_gene: TRBV5-1; d_gene: TRBD2; j_gene: TRBJ2-5; CDR3nt: TGCGCCAGCAGCGGAGCGGGATACCAAGAGACCCAGTACTTC; CDR3aa: CASSGAGYQETQYF
abundance: NA; v_gene: TRBV20-1; d_gene: NA; j_gene: TRBJ2-7; CDR3nt: TGCAGTGCTAGAACAGGAAACTCCTACGAGCAGTACTTC; CDR3aa: CSARTGNSYEQYF
abundance: NA; v_gene: TRBV7-2; d_gene: NA; j_gene: TRBJ1-5; CDR3nt: TGTGCCAGCAGCTTATTCAGGGAAGATCAGCCCCAGCATTTT; CDR3aa: CASSLFREDQPQHF
abundance: NA; v_gene: TRBV30; d_gene: NA; j_gene: TRBJ2-3; CDR3nt: TGTGCCTGGAAGGTGCTAGGAGCAGATACGCAGTATTTT; CDR3aa: CAWKVLGADTQYF
abundance: once; v_gene: TRBV3-1; d_gene: TRBD1; j_gene: TRBJ1-5; CDR3nt: TGTGCCAGCAGCCAGGGCACAGGGGAAAGCAATCAGCCCCAGCATTTT; CDR3aa: CASSQGTGESNQPQHF
abundance: NA; v_gene: TRBV20-1; d_gene: NA; j_gene: TRBJ2-1; CDR3nt: TGCAGTGTGTCGGACGGGTCCTACAATGAGCAGTTCTTC; CDR3aa: CSVSDGSYNEQFF
abundance: NA; v_gene: TRBV13; d_gene: NA; j_gene: TRBJ2-2; CDR3nt: TGTGCCAGCAGCCCACCAGGCACCGGGGAGCTGTTTTTT; CDR3aa: CASSPPGTGELFF
abundance: NA; v_gene: TRBV20-1; d_gene: NA; j_gene: TRBJ1-1; CDR3nt: TGCAGTGCTAGACCCCACGACGAGGGCGCGATCACTGAAGCTTTCTTT; CDR3aa: CSARPHDEGAITEAFF
abundance: NA; v_gene: TRBV9; d_gene: TRBD1; j_gene: TRBJ2-5; CDR3nt: TGTGCCAGCAGTGAAGGACAGGCTAATCAAGAGACCCAGTACTTC; CDR3aa: CASSEGQANQETQYF
abundance: NA; v_gene: TRBV10-3; d_gene: TRBD2; j_gene: TRBJ2-1; CDR3nt: TGTGCCATCAGTGACCCTGGACTAGCCCCTTCGAGTGAGCAGTTCTTC; CDR3aa: CAISDPGLAPSSEQFF
abundance: once; v_gene: TRBV6-5; d_gene: TRBD1; j_gene: TRBJ2-1; CDR3nt: TGTGCCAGCAGTACAGGACAGGGCTACAATGAGCAGTTCTTC; CDR3aa: CASSTGQGYNEQFF
abundance: NA; v_gene: TRBV11-3; d_gene: NA; j_gene: TRBJ2-2; CDR3nt: TGTGCCAGCAGCTTAGCAGGGTTGAACACCGGGGAGCTGTTTTTT; CDR3aa: CASSLAGLNTGELFF
abundance: NA; v_gene: TRBV13; d_gene: NA; j_gene: TRBJ2-7; CDR3nt: TGTGCCAGCAGCTTAGGCCTGGAGGGACAGAGCTCCTACGAGCAGTACTTC; CDR3aa: CASSLGLEGQSSYEQYF
abundance: NA; v_gene: TRBV29-1; d_gene: TRBD1; j_gene: TRBJ2-1; CDR3nt: TGCAGCGTCCATAGGGGGACAGCAAATGAGCAGTTCTTC; CDR3aa: CSVHRGTANEQFF
abundance: once; v_gene: TRBV29-1; d_gene: NA; j_gene: TRBJ1-2; CDR3nt: TGCAGCGTGCAGACAGGCCTCAACTATGGCTACACCTTC; CDR3aa: CSVQTGLNYGYTF
abundance: NA; v_gene: TRBV20-1; d_gene: NA; j_gene: TRBJ2-7; CDR3nt: TGCAGTGCTCTTACGGGACACTCGACCTACGAGCAGTACTTC; CDR3aa: CSALTGHSTYEQYF
abundance: NA; v_gene: TRBV5-1; d_gene: NA; j_gene: TRBJ1-1; CDR3nt: TGCGCCAGCAGCTACAGGGAATTAGATACTGAAGCTTTCTTT; CDR3aa: CASSYRELDTEAFF
abundance: NA; v_gene: TRBV28; d_gene: NA; j_gene: TRBJ2-7; CDR3nt: TGTGCCAGCAGCAATTCGAGGTTAAGACCCGTCTACGAGCAGTACTTC; CDR3aa: CASSNSRLRPVYEQYF
abundance: NA; v_gene: TRBV4-2; d_gene: TRBD1; j_gene: TRBJ2-7; CDR3nt: TGTGCCAGCAGCCCTCTGGGACAGGGAGATTTCGAGCAGTACTTC; CDR3aa: CASSPLGQGDFEQYF
abundance: NA; v_gene: TRBV7-9; d_gene: TRBD1; j_gene: TRBJ2-1; CDR3nt: TGTGCCAGCAGCGCCGGGACAGGGGGCACCGGGGGTTACAATGAGCAGTTCTTC; CDR3aa: CASSAGTGGTGGYNEQFF
abundance: NA; v_gene: TRBV7-8; d_gene: NA; j_gene: TRBJ2-5; CDR3nt: TGTGCCAGCAGCCACCCCAGGGAGGAGACCCAGTACTTC; CDR3aa: CASSHPREETQYF
abundance: NA; v_gene: TRBV13; d_gene: TRBD1; j_gene: TRBJ1-2; CDR3nt: TGTGCCAGCAGCTACGGGGACAGGGACCGCTATGGCTACACCTTC; CDR3aa: CASSYGDRDRYGYTF
abundance: NA; v_gene: TRBV29-1; d_gene: TRBD2; j_gene: TRBJ2-3; CDR3nt: TGCAGCGCCTCCTCGGGGGGGGCAGATACGCAGTATTTT; CDR3aa: CSASSGGADTQYF
abundance: NA; v_gene: TRBV9; d_gene: TRBD2; j_gene: TRBJ2-5; CDR3nt: TGTGCCAGCAGCGTAGGACTAGCGGGTTCCGGAGAGACCCAGTACTTC; CDR3aa: CASSVGLAGSGETQYF
abundance: NA; v_gene: TRBV29-1; d_gene: TRBD1; j_gene: TRBJ2-7; CDR3nt: TGCAGCGTTGAGGAGACAGGGACCGCCTACGAGCAGTACTTC; CDR3aa: CSVEETGTAYEQYF
abundance: once; v_gene: TRBV6-4; d_gene: NA; j_gene: TRBJ2-4; CDR3nt: TGTGCCAGCAGTGACTCTAATCTGGGGCTACTAGCCAAAAACATTCAGTACTTC; CDR3aa: CASSDSNLGLLAKNIQYF
abundance: NA; v_gene: TRBV29-1; d_gene: TRBD1; j_gene: TRBJ2-1; CDR3nt: TGCAGCGCCCAGGACAGGGGGAATTCCTACAATGAGCAGTTCTTC; CDR3aa: CSAQDRGNSYNEQFF
abundance: NA; v_gene: TRBV27; d_gene: NA; j_gene: TRBJ2-7; CDR3nt: TGTGCCTCGGGCCGGCTGGCCTACGAGCAGTACTTC; CDR3aa: CASGRLAYEQYF